The clone carrying this TCR beta chain was detected only a few times. Its antigen remains unidentified. MiXCR, run by TCRdb on the 5' RACE reads, gives a single entry per CDR3 protein. The sample records 450,000 to 650,000 distinct CDR3 sequences, roughly 9.9% being singletons. The CDR3 contains 14 residues. V gave up 5 bases and J gave up 5 bases; unmatched junction bases: 4. CDR1 is DFQATT and CDR2 is SNEGSKA in the germline V gene (reference sequence). This sample was included in a study of identical twins. General observations from the study: The presence of invariant MAIT and iNKT cells could partly confound analyses of zero-insertion sequences.

The same data also went into a second study, on yellow fever vaccine responses in identical twins.

Sequenced material: PBMCs. The J gene is TRBJ2-2, the V gene TRBV20-1, with 11 bases matching TRBD1. This TCR was recovered from a woman under 30 in good health. The CDR3 spells CSAYRDRGTGELFF. CDR3 DNA: TGCAGTGCTTATAGGGACAGGGGGACCGGGGAGCTGTTTTTT.